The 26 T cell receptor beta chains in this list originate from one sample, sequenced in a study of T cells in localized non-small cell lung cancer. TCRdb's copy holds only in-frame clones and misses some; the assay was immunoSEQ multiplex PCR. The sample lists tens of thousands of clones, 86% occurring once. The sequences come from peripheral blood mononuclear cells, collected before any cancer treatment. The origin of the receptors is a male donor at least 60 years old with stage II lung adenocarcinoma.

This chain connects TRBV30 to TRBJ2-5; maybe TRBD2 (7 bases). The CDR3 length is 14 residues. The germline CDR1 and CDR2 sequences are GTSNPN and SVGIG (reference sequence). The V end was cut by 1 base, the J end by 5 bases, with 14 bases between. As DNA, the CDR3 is TGTGCCTGGAGTGGGGGGGGACATTCGGAGACCCAGTACTTC. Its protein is CAWSGGGHSETQYF.

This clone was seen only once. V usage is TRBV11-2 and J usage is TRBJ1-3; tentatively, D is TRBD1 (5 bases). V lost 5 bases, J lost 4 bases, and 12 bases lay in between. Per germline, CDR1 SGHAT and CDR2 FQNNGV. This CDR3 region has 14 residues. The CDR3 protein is CASSRRGSGNTIYF. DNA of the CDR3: TGTGCCAGCAGCCGGCGGGGGAGCGGAAACACCATATATTTT.

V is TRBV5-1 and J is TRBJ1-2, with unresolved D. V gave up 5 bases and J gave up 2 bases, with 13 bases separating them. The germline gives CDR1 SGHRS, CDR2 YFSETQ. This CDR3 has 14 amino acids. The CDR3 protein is CASRVGSENYGYTF. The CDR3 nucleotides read TGCGCCAGCAGGGTCGGAAGCGAGAACTATGGCTACACCTTC.

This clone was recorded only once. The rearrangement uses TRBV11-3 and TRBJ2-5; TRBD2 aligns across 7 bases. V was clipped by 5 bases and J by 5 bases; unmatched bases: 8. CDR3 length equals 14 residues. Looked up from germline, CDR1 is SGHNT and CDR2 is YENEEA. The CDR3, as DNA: TGTGCCAGCAGCCCAGGGAGGGGTTTGGAGACCCAGTACTTC. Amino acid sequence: CASSPGRGLETQYF.

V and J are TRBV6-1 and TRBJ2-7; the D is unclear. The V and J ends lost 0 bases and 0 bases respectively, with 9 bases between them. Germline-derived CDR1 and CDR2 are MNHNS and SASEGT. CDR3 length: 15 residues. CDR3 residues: CASSEAGTRSYEQYF. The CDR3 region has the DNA TGTGCCAGCAGTGAAGCGGGCACCCGCTCCTACGAGCAGTACTTC.

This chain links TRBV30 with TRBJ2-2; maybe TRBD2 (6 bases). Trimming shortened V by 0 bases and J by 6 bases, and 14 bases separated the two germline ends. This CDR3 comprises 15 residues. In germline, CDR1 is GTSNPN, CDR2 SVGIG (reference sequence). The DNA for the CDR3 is TGTGCCTGGAGTGTACCCGGGACTGTCGCCGGGGAGCTGTTTTTT. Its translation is CAWSVPGTVAGELFF.

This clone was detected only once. The CDR3 bases are TGTGCCAGTACTACAGGGGACGTTCAGCCCCAGCATTTT. It yields the protein CASTTGDVQPQHF. The genes are TRBV19 and TRBJ1-5; 7 positions agree with TRBD1. The CDR3 contains 13 residues. CDR1 is LNHDA, CDR2 SQIVND, per germline (reference sequence). The V gene end was trimmed by 7 bases and the J gene end by 6 bases; junction bases not matched to a gene: 6.

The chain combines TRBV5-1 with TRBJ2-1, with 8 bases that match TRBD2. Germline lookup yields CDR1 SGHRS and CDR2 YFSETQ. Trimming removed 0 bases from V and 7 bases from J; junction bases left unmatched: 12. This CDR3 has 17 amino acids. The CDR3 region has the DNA TGCGCCAGCAGCTTGGGGGGCGCGGGAGGAGGATTTAATGAGCAGTTCTTC. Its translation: CASSLGGAGGGFNEQFF.

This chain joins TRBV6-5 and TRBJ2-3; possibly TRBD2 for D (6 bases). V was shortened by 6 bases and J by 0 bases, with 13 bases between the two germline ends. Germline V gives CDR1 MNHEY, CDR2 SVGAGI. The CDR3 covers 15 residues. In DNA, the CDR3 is TGTGCCAGCAGCCTCCGGGGGTGGAGCACAGATACGCAGTATTTT. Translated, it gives CASSLRGWSTDTQYF.

The CDR3: CASSLTGGNSYGYTF. The DNA for the CDR3 is TGTGCCAGCAGTTTAACAGGGGGCAATTCCTATGGCTACACCTTC. The chain employs TRBV28 and TRBJ1-2, with 9 nucleotides matching TRBD1. With 2 bases clipped from V and 4 bases from J, the junction kept 5 bases outside the gene matches. CDR1 and CDR2 from the germline V gene are MDHEN and SYDVKM. CDR3 size: 15 residues.

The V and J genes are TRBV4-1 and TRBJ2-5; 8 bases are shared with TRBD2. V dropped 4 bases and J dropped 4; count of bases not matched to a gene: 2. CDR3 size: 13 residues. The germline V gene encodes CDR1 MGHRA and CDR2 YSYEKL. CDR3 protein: CASSRLAGETQYF. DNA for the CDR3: TGCGCCAGCAGCCGGCTAGCGGGAGAGACCCAGTACTTC.

CDR3 residues: CASSEDIREQYF. In nucleotides, the CDR3 is TGTGCCAGCAGTGAAGACATCAGGGAGCAGTACTTC. J is TRBJ2-7 and V is TRBV6-1; D unclear. V shed 1 base and J shed 7 bases, with 8 bases lying between them. CDR3 size: 12 residues. Per the germline V gene, CDR1 is MNHNS and CDR2 is SASEGT.

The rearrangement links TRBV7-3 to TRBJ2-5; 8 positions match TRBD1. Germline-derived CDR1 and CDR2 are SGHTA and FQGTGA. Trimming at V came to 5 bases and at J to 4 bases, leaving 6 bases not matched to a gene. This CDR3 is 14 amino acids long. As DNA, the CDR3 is TGTGCCAGCAGCGAAGGGACAGGTCGAGAGACCCAGTACTTC. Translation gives CASSEGTGRETQYF. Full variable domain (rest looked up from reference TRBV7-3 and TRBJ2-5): GAGVSQTPSNKVTEKGKYVELRCDPISGHTALYWYRQSLGQGPEFLIYFQGTGAADDSGLPNDRFFAVRPEGSVSTLKIQRTERGDSAVYLCASSEGTGRETQYFGPGTRLLVL.

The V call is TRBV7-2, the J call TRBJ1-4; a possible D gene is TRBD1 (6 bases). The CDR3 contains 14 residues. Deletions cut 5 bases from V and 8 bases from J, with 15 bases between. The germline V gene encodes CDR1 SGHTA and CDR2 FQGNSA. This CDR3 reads CASSRGGQGEKLFF. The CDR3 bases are TGTGCCAGCAGCCGTGGGGGGCAGGGCGAAAAACTGTTTTTT.

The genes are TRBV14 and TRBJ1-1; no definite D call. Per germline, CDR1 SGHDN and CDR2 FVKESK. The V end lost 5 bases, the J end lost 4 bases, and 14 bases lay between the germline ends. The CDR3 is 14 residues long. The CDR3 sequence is CASSSRPFGTEAFF. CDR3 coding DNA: TGTGCCAGCAGCTCTAGGCCCTTCGGCACTGAAGCTTTCTTT.

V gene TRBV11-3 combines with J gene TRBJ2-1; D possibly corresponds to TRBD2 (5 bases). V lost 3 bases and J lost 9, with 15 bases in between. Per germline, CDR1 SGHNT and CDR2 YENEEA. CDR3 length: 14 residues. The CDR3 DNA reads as TGTGCCAGCAGCTTGGCCCCACTCGCGGGTGAGCAGTTCTTC. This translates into CASSLAPLAGEQFF.

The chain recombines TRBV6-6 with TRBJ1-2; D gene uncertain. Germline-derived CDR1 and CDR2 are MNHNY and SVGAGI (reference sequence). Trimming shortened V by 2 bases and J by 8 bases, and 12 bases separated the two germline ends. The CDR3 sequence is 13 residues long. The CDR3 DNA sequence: TGTGCCAGCAGTTACAGAGGAGGATTCGGCTACACCTTC. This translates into CASSYRGGFGYTF.

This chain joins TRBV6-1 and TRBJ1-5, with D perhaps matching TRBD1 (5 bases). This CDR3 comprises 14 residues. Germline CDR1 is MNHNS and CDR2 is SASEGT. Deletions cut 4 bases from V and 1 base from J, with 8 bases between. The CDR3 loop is CASSADRSNQPQHF. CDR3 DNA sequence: TGTGCCAGCAGTGCAGACAGAAGCAATCAGCCCCAGCATTTT.

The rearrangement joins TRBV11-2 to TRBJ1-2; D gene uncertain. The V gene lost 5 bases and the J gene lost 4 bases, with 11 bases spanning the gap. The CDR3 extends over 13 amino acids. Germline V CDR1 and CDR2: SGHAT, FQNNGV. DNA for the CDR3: TGTGCCAGCAGCGCTTCAGAAGGCTATGGCTACACCTTC. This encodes CASSASEGYGYTF.

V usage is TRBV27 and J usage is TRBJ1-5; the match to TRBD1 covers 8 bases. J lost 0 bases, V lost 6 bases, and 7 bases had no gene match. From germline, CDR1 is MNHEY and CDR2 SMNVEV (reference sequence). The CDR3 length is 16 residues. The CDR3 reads CASSQTGEYSNQPQHF. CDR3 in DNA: TGTGCCAGCAGCCAGACAGGGGAATATAGCAATCAGCCCCAGCATTTT.

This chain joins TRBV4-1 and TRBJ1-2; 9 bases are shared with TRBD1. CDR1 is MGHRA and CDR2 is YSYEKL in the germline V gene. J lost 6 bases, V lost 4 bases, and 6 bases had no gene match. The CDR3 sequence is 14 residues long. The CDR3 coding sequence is TGCGCCAGCAGCCTTGACAGGGGGGGCGATGGCTACACCTTC. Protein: CASSLDRGGDGYTF.

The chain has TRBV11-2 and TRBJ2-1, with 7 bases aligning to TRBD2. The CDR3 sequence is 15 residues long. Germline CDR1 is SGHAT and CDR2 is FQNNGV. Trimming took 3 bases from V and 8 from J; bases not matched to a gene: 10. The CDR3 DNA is TGTGCCAGCAGCTTCCGAGGGAGGGGAGGAGATGAGCAGTTCTTC. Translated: CASSFRGRGGDEQFF.

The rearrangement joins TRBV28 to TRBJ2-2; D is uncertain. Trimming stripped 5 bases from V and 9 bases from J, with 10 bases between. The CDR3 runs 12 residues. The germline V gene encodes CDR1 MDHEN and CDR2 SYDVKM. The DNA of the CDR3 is TGTGCCAGCAGTCCCCGGCCCAGGGAGCTGTTTTTT. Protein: CASSPRPRELFF.

CDR3 sequence reads: CASSQGFGTGGYGYTF. In nucleotides, the CDR3 is TGTGCCAGCAGCCAAGGGTTCGGGACAGGCGGATATGGCTACACCTTC. The rearrangement links TRBV14 to TRBJ1-2; 8 nucleotides align to TRBD1. Trimming took 1 base from V and 5 from J; bases not matched to a gene: 9. The CDR3 covers 16 residues. Per germline, CDR1 SGHDN and CDR2 FVKESK.

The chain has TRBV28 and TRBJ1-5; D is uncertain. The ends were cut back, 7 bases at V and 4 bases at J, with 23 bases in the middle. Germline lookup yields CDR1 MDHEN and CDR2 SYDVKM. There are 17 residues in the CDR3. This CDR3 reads CASTDRLRAGGNQPQHF. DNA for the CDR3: TGTGCCAGCACAGACCGCCTCCGGGCAGGTGGAAATCAGCCCCAGCATTTT. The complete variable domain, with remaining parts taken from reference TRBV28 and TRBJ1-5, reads DVKVTQSSRYLVKRTGEKVFLECVQDMDHENMFWYRQDPGLGLRLIYFSYDVKMKEKGDIPEGYSVSREKKERFSLILESASTNQTSMYLCASTDRLRAGGNQPQHFGDGTRLSIL.

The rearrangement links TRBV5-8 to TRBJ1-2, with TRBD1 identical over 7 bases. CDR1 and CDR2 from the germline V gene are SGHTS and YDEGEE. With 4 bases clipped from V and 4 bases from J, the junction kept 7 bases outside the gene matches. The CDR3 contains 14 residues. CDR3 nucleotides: TGTGCCAGCAGCATGCGGACAGGATCCTATGGCTACACCTTC. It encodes CASSMRTGSYGYTF. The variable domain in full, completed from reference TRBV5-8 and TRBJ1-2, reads EAGVTQSPTHLIKTRGQQATLRCSPISGHTSVYWYQQALGLGLQFLLWYDEGEERNRGNFPPRFSGRQFPNYSSELNVNALELEDSALYLCASSMRTGSYGYTFGSGTRLTVV.